This record concerns one T cell receptor beta chain sequence. This sample is drawn from a study of blood T cell repertoires in COVID-19. Study summary: Samples representing acute and convalescent COVID-19 were sourced from the United States, Italy and Spain. Nucleic acid was either cDNA or gDNA, and it came from T cells, B-cell-depleted T cells, or PBMCs.

Produced via immunoSEQ multiplex PCR; TCRdb's table is partial and in-frame only. The sample has 300,000 to 400,000 clones, around 90% seen once. V was cut by 1 base and J by 3 bases, with 9 bases left in between. This CDR3 comprises 14 residues. CDR1 and CDR2 (germline): LGHDT, YNNKEL (reference sequence). The clonotype comes from a man aged 50 to 59 with active or convalescent COVID-19. The chain employs TRBV3-1 (or the pseudogene TRBV3-2) and TRBJ1-1; D possibly corresponds to TRBD1 (5 bases). Sequenced sample: peripheral blood. CDR3 amino acids: CASSQAGWDTEAFF. The CDR3 DNA reads as TGTGCCAGCAGCCAAGCAGGGTGGGACACTGAAGCTTTCTTT.